The TCR beta chain described here comes from a study of molecular identifiers for immune sequencing clone quantification (dated 2018 in TCRdb). Concerning the study at large: For a replicate experiment, RNA from roughly 18,000 or 92,000 naive CD8 T cells was divided into five aliquots, and four of the five aliquots were sequenced. This methods study benchmarked molecular-identifier clustering-based TCR repertoire sequencing (MIDCIRS) and TCR RNA copy counting, using CD8 T cells to do so.

The cysteine opens and the phenylalanine closes a CDR3 of 14 amino acids. The read is trimmed to its CDR3 DNA, 42 bases read in frame from base 1. Trimming removed 3 bases from V and 2 bases from J; the gene matches leave 5 bases unexplained. CDR1 and CDR2 were assigned from the germline V gene (reference sequence) as SGHNT and YYREEE. This clonotype was detected ten times or more. Its antigen remains undetermined. No much larger clone exists at a distance of one base, and base qualities are not known. Beyond this particular receptor, the publication reports: Identical TCR molecules sharing a barcode could cause highly expanded clone sizes to be underestimated. A single cell's worth of spiked-in Jurkat TCR RNA was reported detectable even among some 920,000 naive CD8 T cells. Without barcode sub-clustering, chimeric consensus sequences inflated TCR diversity; chimeras reached as high as 47%. Roughly 3 recovered TCR RNA copies per cell were obtained by modeling, versus roughly 10 by digital PCR, implying a capture efficiency of about 30%. In CMV-specific effector cells, over 98% of molecules were held by clones above 20 RNA copies, whereas under 1% of molecules were held by such clones in naive cells.

Naive CD8 T cells were FACS-sorted as CD8+CD4-CCR7+CD45RA+ on a BD FACSAria II into RLT Plus buffer. To compare sensitivity, a portion of naive CD8 T cell RNA was divided equally between MIDCIRS and a Smart-seq2-style 5'RACE protocol. CD8 T cells were enriched with RosetteSep CD8+ T Cell Enrichment Cocktail and Ficoll-Paque, followed by ACK red cell lysis. Libraries came from PCR. The instrument given in TCRdb is Illumina MiSeq. The Qiagen AllPrep DNA/RNA kit was used to purify total RNA. Before analysis, reads from multiple sequencing runs of the same library were pooled. In the paper's pipeline: Reads were retained only if the reads had an exact TCR constant sequence, and the retained reads were trimmed to 150 nt and grouped according to their 12-nt molecular barcodes. Within each barcode group, reads were sub-clustered at a 15% Levenshtein threshold, and quality-weighted consensus sequences were built per RNA molecule. Non-functional sequences were removed, as were lower-count sequences one edit away from another. Barcode sub-clusters with fewer than 20% of the maximum read count were removed, based on fitting two negative binomial distributions. TCRdb trimmed the raw reads at Q25, called clones with MiXCR and kept productive beta chains. Rows merge per CDR3 protein into single entries with the most common DNA and genes. The V and J calls were determined by TCRdb, not by the authors. In this sample the table shows about 40,000 distinct CDR3 sequences, around a sixth of which occur a single time. The ten most abundant clones make up around 7% of the sample.

The rearranged chain carries TRBV5-4 and TRBJ2-7; 7 middle bases align to TRBD2. Sequencing was done on a sample of naive CD8+ T cells from blood, with Jurkat cell RNA spiked in. What this sample's cell subset or site label stands for: FACS-sorted CD8+CD4-CCR7+CD45RA+ naive T cells. This sequence was found in a human donor in good health. Some libraries in this study had Jurkat cell RNA spiked in. The DNA reads TGTGCCAGCAGCTGGGGGGGAAGTACCTACGAGCAGTACTTC. Protein translation: CASSWGGSTYEQYF.